This passage covers 31 T cell receptor beta chains from one sample sequenced in a study of resident and recirculating memory T cells in vitiligo. This table comes from immunoSEQ multiplex PCR, and its TCRdb copy is limited to in-frame clones, with some not included. The sample shows roughly 80,000 clones, about 91% of them seen only once. The sample taken for sequencing was blood. All receptors derive from a male donor with vitiligo.

The rearrangement uses TRBV19 and TRBJ1-2, with D maybe TRBD1 (5 bases). There are 15 residues in the CDR3. Germline values: CDR1 LNHDA, CDR2 SQIVND (reference sequence). Trimming took 6 bases from V and 1 from J, leaving 15 bases between them. DNA of the CDR3: TGTGCCAGTAGGGCAAGCAGGGTACTTAACTATGGCTACACCTTC. Translating it yields CASRASRVLNYGYTF.

The chain joins TRBV19 to TRBJ2-1, with no clear D. CDR3 length: 14 residues. Germline lookup yields CDR1 LNHDA and CDR2 SQIVND (reference sequence). V lost 4 bases and J 10 bases, leaving 17 bases between the germline ends. CDR3 nucleotides: TGTGCCAGTAGTAAGAATTCCCCCACAATAGAGCAGTTCTTC. Protein sequence: CASSKNSPTIEQFF.

This chain links TRBV7-9 with TRBJ2-3; D is uncertain. Trimming cost V 4 bases and J 5 bases, with 7 bases left between them. This CDR3 has 12 residues. The germline V gene encodes CDR1 SEHNR and CDR2 FQNEAQ (reference sequence). The CDR3 sequence: CASSSLVDTQYF. In DNA, the CDR3 is TGTGCCAGCAGCTCCCTAGTAGATACGCAGTATTTT.

V and J are TRBV7-8 and TRBJ2-1; 8 bases agree with TRBD2. The germline gives CDR1 SGHVS, CDR2 FQNEAQ. The CDR3 consists of 14 residues. The ends lost 5 bases at V and 6 bases at J; junction bases unmatched: 6. CDR3 sequence reads: CASSTRTSTNEQFF. In DNA, the CDR3 is TGTGCCAGCAGCACAAGGACTAGCACCAATGAGCAGTTCTTC. Looking up the rest from reference TRBV7-8 and TRBJ2-1 gives the full variable domain: GAGVSQSPRYKVAKRGQDVALRCDPISGHVSLFWYQQALGQGPEFLTYFQNEAQLDKSGLPSDRFFAERPEGSVSTLKIQRTQQEDSAVYLCASSTRTSTNEQFFGPGTRLTVL.

To note about this clone: Sequence at one end of the junction differs from germline and may be a read error. V usage is TRBV6-1 and J usage is TRBJ1-1; TRBD1 is a possible D gene (5 bases). The CDR3 has 12 amino acids. From germline, CDR1 is MNHNS and CDR2 SASEGT. CDR3 sequence: CRTGHWNTEAFF. The CDR3 bases are TGCCGCACAGGTCACTGGAACACTGAAGCTTTCTTT.

The V gene is TRBV28, the J gene TRBJ2-1, with D hard to call. Between the trimmed V and J ends, which lost 5 bases and 6 bases, there was a span of 2 bases. CDR1 is MDHEN, CDR2 SYDVKM, per germline. The CDR3 runs to 10 residues. The CDR3: CASSRNEQFF. For the CDR3, the DNA is TGTGCCAGCAGTCGCAATGAGCAGTTCTTC.

The rearrangement uses TRBV15 and TRBJ2-7; 13 positions agree with TRBD2. V lost 4 bases, J lost 6 bases, and 3 bases stayed unmatched. Germline CDR1 is LNHNV and CDR2 is YYDKDF (reference sequence). CDR3 length: 14 amino acids. The CDR3 protein is CATSTGTSGTEQYF. The CDR3 DNA follows: TGTGCCACCAGCACCGGGACTAGCGGGACCGAGCAGTACTTC.

This clone has just one count. This chain uses TRBV29-1 with TRBJ2-5; 10 bases line up with TRBD2. The CDR3 extends over 17 amino acids. V shed 5 bases and J 7 bases; nucleotides not matched to a gene: 19. Germline V gene data show CDR1 as SQVTM and CDR2 as ANQGSEA. CDR3 amino acids: CSVLTPGTSVNRGTQYF. The CDR3 nucleotides are TGCAGCGTTCTTACACCCGGGACTAGCGTCAATAGGGGGACCCAGTACTTC. Combining the CDR3 with reference TRBV29-1 and TRBJ2-5 gives the whole variable domain SAVISQKPSRDICQRGTSLTIQCQVDSQVTMMFWYRQQPGQSLTLIATANQGSEATYESGFVIDKFPISRPNLTFSTLTVSNMSPEDSSIYLCSVLTPGTSVNRGTQYFGPGTRLLVL.

The V gene is TRBV5-1, the J gene TRBJ1-2; D possibly corresponds to TRBD1 (6 bases). V dropped 5 bases and J dropped 6 bases, with 11 bases sitting between them. The CDR3 runs 12 residues. The germline V gene encodes CDR1 SGHRS and CDR2 YFSETQ. The CDR3 bases are TGCGCCAGCAGTTCACAGGGCGATGGCTACACCTTC. This sequence encodes CASSSQGDGYTF.

This sequence joins TRBV7-2 and TRBJ1-2; D gene unclear. Germline loops: CDR1 SGHTA, CDR2 FQGNSA. Trimming took 8 bases from V and 2 from J, leaving 6 bases between them. The CDR3 is made up of 11 amino acids. CDR3 DNA sequence: TGTGCCAGCCGCCTAAACTATGGCTACACCTTC. Amino acid sequence: CASRLNYGYTF.

Here the CDR3 reads CASSRLAGRSSYEQYF. The CDR3 DNA sequence: TGTGCCAGCAGCCGACTAGCGGGGAGGAGCTCCTACGAGCAGTACTTC. The chain uses TRBV7-9 and TRBJ2-7; 11 positions match TRBD2. The CDR3 is made up of 16 amino acids. The germline gives CDR1 SEHNR, CDR2 FQNEAQ (reference sequence). With 5 bases clipped from V and 0 bases from J, the junction kept 6 bases outside the gene matches.

V is TRBV5-1 and J is TRBJ1-1; 7 nucleotides match TRBD1. J lost 2 bases, V lost 3 bases, and 4 bases had no gene match. Germline values: CDR1 SGHRS, CDR2 YFSETQ. The CDR3 sequence is 14 residues long. The DNA for the CDR3 is TGCGCCAGCAGCTGGGGACAGCACAACACTGAAGCTTTCTTT. Protein sequence: CASSWGQHNTEAFF. The whole variable domain, filled in from reference TRBV5-1 and TRBJ1-1, reads KAGVTQTPRYLIKTRGQQVTLSCSPISGHRSVSWYQQTPGQGLQFLFEYFSETQRNKGNFPGRFSGRQFSNSRSEMNVSTLELGDSALYLCASSWGQHNTEAFFGQGTRLTVV.

The chain combines TRBV28 with TRBJ2-7; 9 bases line up with TRBD2. Looked up from germline, CDR1 is MDHEN and CDR2 is SYDVKM. The V segment lost 3 bases and the J segment 2 bases; nucleotides outside the gene matches: 5. The CDR3 runs 15 residues. CDR3: CASSFQTSGPYEQYF. In DNA form, the CDR3 reads TGTGCCAGCAGTTTCCAGACTAGCGGACCCTACGAGCAGTACTTC.

The chain is built from TRBV13 and TRBJ2-1; 13 bases align to TRBD2. This CDR3 region has 15 residues. From germline, CDR1 is PRHDT and CDR2 FYEKMQ (reference sequence). V trimming: 6 bases; J trimming: 8 bases; junction bases outside the gene matches: 7. This CDR3 reads CASSYTSGRAHEQFF. CDR3 in DNA: TGTGCCAGCAGTTATACTAGCGGGAGGGCCCATGAGCAGTTCTTC.

A single count supports this clone. The chain combines TRBV6-5 with TRBJ2-7; weak D call: TRBD1 (6 bases). CDR3 length equals 14 residues. The ends were cut back, 5 bases at V and 1 base at J, with 12 bases in the middle. Germline V lookup: CDR1 MNHEY, CDR2 SVGAGI. CDR3 region: CASSGPGVSYEQYF. The CDR3, as DNA: TGTGCCAGCAGTGGCCCAGGGGTGTCCTACGAGCAGTACTTC.

In its sample, this clone was seen once. The chain employs TRBV28 and TRBJ1-4; D is unclear. V was trimmed by 8 bases and J by 3 bases, leaving 16 bases between them. The CDR3 is made up of 15 amino acids. Germline loops: CDR1 MDHEN, CDR2 SYDVKM. CDR3 sequence reads: CASQWRVGANEKLFF. CDR3 DNA sequence: TGTGCCAGCCAGTGGAGGGTGGGTGCTAATGAAAAACTGTTTTTT.

V gene TRBV18 combines with J gene TRBJ2-1, with TRBD2 matching over 11 bases. CDR3 length equals 17 residues. The germline V gene encodes CDR1 KGHSH and CDR2 LQKENI. Unmatched junction bases numbered 11, after V lost 3 bases and J lost 7 bases. Here the CDR3 DNA reads TGTGCCAGCTCACCTTTAACTAGCGGGAGCATGGCTAATGAGCAGTTCTTC. Translated: CASSPLTSGSMANEQFF.

The chain combines TRBV2 with TRBJ2-7, with D possibly being TRBD2 (6 bases). V was clipped by 4 bases and J by 5 bases, with 18 bases between them. This CDR3 comprises 15 residues. Germline lookup yields CDR1 SNHLY and CDR2 FYNNEI. In DNA form, the CDR3 reads TGTGCCAGCAGTGGCCGGACTCAAACGGGGGACGAGCAGTACTTC. This gives the protein CASSGRTQTGDEQYF.

The chain has TRBV27 and TRBJ2-7; D uncertain. This CDR3 is built from 16 residues. Germline-derived CDR1 and CDR2 are MNHEY and SMNVEV (reference sequence). The V end was cut by 4 bases, the J end by 3 bases, with 19 bases between. The CDR3 loop reads CASSSSAGLRRYEQYF. The CDR3 coding sequence is TGTGCCAGCAGTTCCTCGGCAGGTTTAAGACGCTACGAGCAGTACTTC.

This rearrangement joins TRBV7-2 to TRBJ2-1; D is uncertain. Deletions cut 2 bases from V and 7 bases from J, with 9 bases between. This CDR3 comprises 13 residues. Per germline, CDR1 SGHTA and CDR2 FQGNSA. CDR3 in DNA: TGTGCCAGCAGCTTATTGCGCGGAAATGAGCAGTTCTTC. It translates to CASSLLRGNEQFF.

The chain links TRBV7-3 to TRBJ2-1; TRBD2 aligns across 7 bases. Germline trimming cut 5 bases from V and 8 bases from J; bases unmatched to any gene: 12. This CDR3 region has 15 residues. From germline, CDR1 is SGHTA and CDR2 FQGTGA. The CDR3 here is CASSRGTTFTDEQFF. In DNA form, the CDR3 reads TGTGCCAGCAGCCGAGGGACTACGTTCACCGATGAGCAGTTCTTC.

The rearrangement joins TRBV13 to TRBJ2-5; 9 positions agree with TRBD1. Germline values: CDR1 PRHDT, CDR2 FYEKMQ (reference sequence). This CDR3 has 15 residues. The J segment lost 11 bases and the V segment lost 4 bases, leaving 14 bases of the junction unmatched. CDR3 region: CASSSTGTGLGEQYF. In DNA form, the CDR3 reads TGTGCCAGCAGCTCCACGGGGACAGGGCTCGGAGAGCAGTACTTC.

The V gene is TRBV5-1, the J gene TRBJ2-7, with 7 bases fitting TRBD1. CDR1 SGHRS and CDR2 YFSETQ come from the germline V gene. This CDR3 comprises 15 residues. The J segment lost 5 bases and the V segment lost 0 bases, leaving 8 bases of the junction unmatched. Here the CDR3 DNA reads TGCGCCAGCAGCTTGGGGGTTATAGGGGGCGACGAGCAGTACTTC. Translation: CASSLGVIGGDEQYF. The variable domain in full, completed from reference TRBV5-1 and TRBJ2-7, reads KAGVTQTPRYLIKTRGQQVTLSCSPISGHRSVSWYQQTPGQGLQFLFEYFSETQRNKGNFPGRFSGRQFSNSRSEMNVSTLELGDSALYLCASSLGVIGGDEQYFGPGTRLTVT.

The V call is TRBV5-1, the J call TRBJ1-3, with TRBD1 matching over 9 bases. The CDR3 covers 14 residues. The V and J ends lost 2 bases and 6 bases, in that order; junction bases with no gene match: 3. Germline lookup yields CDR1 SGHRS and CDR2 YFSETQ. CDR3 residues: CASSFGTGKNTIYF. The DNA for the CDR3 is TGCGCCAGCAGCTTCGGGACAGGGAAAAACACCATATATTTT.

The rearrangement uses TRBV19 and TRBJ2-1, with 14 bases lining up with TRBD2. Trimming took 4 bases from V and 8 from J; bases not matched to a gene: 10. Germline V gene sequence: CDR1 LNHDA, CDR2 SQIVND (reference sequence). The CDR3 length is 17 residues. CDR3 in DNA: TGTGCCAGTAGTACTGAGACTAGCGGGAGGGTTTTGGATGAGCAGTTCTTC. Protein: CASSTETSGRVLDEQFF. Drawing the rest from reference TRBV19 and TRBJ2-1, the complete variable domain is DGGITQSPKYLFRKEGQNVTLSCEQNLNHDAMYWYRQDPGQGLRLIYYSQIVNDFQKGDIAEGYSVSREKKESFPLTVTSAQKNPTAFYLCASSTETSGRVLDEQFFGPGTRLTVL.

DNA for the CDR3: TGCGCCAGCAGCCAAGTAAGTCATGCAGGCTACGAGCAGTACTTC. It encodes CASSQVSHAGYEQYF. V usage is TRBV4-1 and J usage is TRBJ2-7; no firm D call. The CDR3 is 15 residues long. Trimming removed 1 base at V and 3 bases at J, with 13 bases between. The germline V gene has CDR1 MGHRA and CDR2 YSYEKL.

The genes are TRBV7-2 and TRBJ1-3; D is possibly TRBD1 (5 bases). Germline lookup yields CDR1 SGHTA and CDR2 FQGNSA. V was pared by 3 bases and J by 4 bases, with 16 bases between. This CDR3 comprises 16 residues. The CDR3 sequence: CASSFVGRGTGNTIYF. CDR3 sequence (DNA): TGTGCCAGCAGCTTCGTGGGGCGGGGGACCGGAAACACCATATATTTT.

The rearrangement joins TRBV11-2 to TRBJ2-7; D is possibly TRBD2 (5 bases). CDR1 and CDR2 from the germline V gene are SGHAT and FQNNGV. The V end was cut by 4 bases, the J end by 6 bases, with 16 bases between. This CDR3 comprises 14 residues. The CDR3 DNA reads as TGTGCCAGCAGCTCAGACCGGGGTTCAACCGAGCAGTACTTC. It encodes CASSSDRGSTEQYF.

V is TRBV29-1 and J is TRBJ1-4; 7 positions match TRBD1. CDR1 and CDR2 from the germline V gene are SQVTM and ANQGSEA. The CDR3 has 10 amino acids. J was trimmed by 8 bases and V by 6 bases; bases with no gene match: 0. CDR3 sequence (DNA): TGCAGCGTGGGACAGGAAAAACTGTTTTTT. Its protein is CSVGQEKLFF.

This clone has a handful of counts. The chain couples TRBV19 to TRBJ1-1, with TRBD1 as a possible D gene (6 bases). This CDR3 contains 13 residues. Germline V gene sequence: CDR1 LNHDA, CDR2 SQIVND (reference sequence). V lost 10 bases to trimming and J lost 6 bases, with 18 bases between them. CDR3 sequence: CATLKRGQAEAFF. DNA for the CDR3: TGTGCCACCCTAAAGAGGGGACAAGCTGAAGCTTTCTTT.

The chain joins TRBV18 to TRBJ2-7; the D is unclear. Trimming removed 4 bases from V and 7 bases from J, with 8 bases in between. Germline V gene sequence: CDR1 KGHSH, CDR2 LQKENI. There are 11 residues in the CDR3. CDR3 protein: CASSRSQEQYF. Written as DNA, the CDR3 is TGTGCCAGCTCACGATCACAGGAGCAGTACTTC.